This T cell receptor (beta chain) stems from a study of T cell repertoires in cytomegalovirus infection. One entry per CDR3 protein results from TCRdb running MiXCR on the reads. The sample yields hundreds of thousands of distinct CDR3 sequences, less than 35% seen once. Trimming shortened V by 5 bases and J by 6 bases, and 17 bases separated the two germline ends. Per germline, CDR1 DFQATT and CDR2 SNEGSKA (reference sequence). CDR3 size: 13 residues. On this clonotype: Its antigen remains unidentified.

The origin of this receptor is a human donor in good health (CMV status not recorded). Some clones in this sample may be carry-over from other donors' samples. This sequence joins TRBV20-1 and TRBJ2-7, with D possibly TRBD2 on 6 matching bases. The material was cultured CD8+ T cells from PBMCs, obtained from culture after CMV antigen stimulation. CDR3 sequence (DNA): TGCAGTGCTGGGGACCTGGAGGGTATCGAGCAGTACTTC. This codes for CSAGDLEGIEQYF.